These T cell receptor beta chains were read from a single sample in a study of response to subunit inactivated influenza vaccine. Using its own MiXCR run on the RT-PCR reads, TCRdb lists one record per CDR3 protein. The table lists over 800,000 distinct CDR3 sequences, about 20% of them singletons. The material sequenced was PBMCs from blood, taken 5 to 6 days after vaccination. These receptors were collected from a man aged 45-65 years who received an inactivated influenza vaccine. Each CDR3 is given with its conserved first and last residue. The order of the fields is D gene, CDR3 length, clone size, V gene, J gene, CDR3 DNA, CDR3 protein. D genes are given only for firm matches. Clone size is not always given. Where it is, it says once, few, many or a class for expanded clones.

d_call: NA; cdr3_length: 14; clone_size: NA; v_call: TRBV3-1; j_call: TRBJ2-7; cdr3_nt: TGTGCCAGCAGCTACATACAGGGAAGCTACGAGCAGTACTTC; cdr3_aa: CASSYIQGSYEQYF
d_call: NA; cdr3_length: 15; clone_size: few; v_call: TRBV12-3/TRBV12-4; j_call: TRBJ2-1; cdr3_nt: TGTGCCAGCAGATTCCGGGACTTCTCCTACAATGAGCAGTTCTTC; cdr3_aa: CASRFRDFSYNEQFF
d_call: TRBD1; cdr3_length: 14; clone_size: few; v_call: TRBV20-1; j_call: TRBJ2-2; cdr3_nt: TGCAGTGCTACGACAGGGGGCTCCACCGGGGAGCTGTTTTTT; cdr3_aa: CSATTGGSTGELFF
d_call: TRBD2; cdr3_length: 17; clone_size: few; v_call: TRBV7-2; j_call: TRBJ2-1; cdr3_nt: TGTGCCAGCAGCTTAGCGGTTAGCGGGAGGGTGAGCAATGAGCAGTTCTTC; cdr3_aa: CASSLAVSGRVSNEQFF
d_call: NA; cdr3_length: 14; clone_size: many; v_call: TRBV12-3/TRBV12-4; j_call: TRBJ2-1; cdr3_nt: TGTGCCAGCAGCGGCGGGAACTCCTACAATGAGCAGTTCTTC; cdr3_aa: CASSGGNSYNEQFF
d_call: NA; cdr3_length: 16; clone_size: many; v_call: TRBV24-1; j_call: TRBJ2-2; cdr3_nt: TGTGCCACCTCCTGGGGGGGGGCTACGAACACCGGGGAGCTGTTTTTT; cdr3_aa: CATSWGGATNTGELFF
d_call: TRBD1; cdr3_length: 16; clone_size: many; v_call: TRBV15; j_call: TRBJ2-7; cdr3_nt: TGTGCCACCAGCAGATCGTTCTCGGGACAGGGCTACGAGCAGTACTTC; cdr3_aa: CATSRSFSGQGYEQYF
d_call: NA; cdr3_length: 15; clone_size: few; v_call: TRBV20-1; j_call: TRBJ1-3; cdr3_nt: TGCAGTGCCATTTGGGAGATGAGCTCTGGAAACACCATATATTTT; cdr3_aa: CSAIWEMSSGNTIYF
d_call: NA; cdr3_length: 13; clone_size: NA; v_call: TRBV7-8; j_call: TRBJ1-3; cdr3_nt: TGTGCCAGCAGCCAGAGGGTTGGAAACACCATATATTTT; cdr3_aa: CASSQRVGNTIYF
d_call: NA; cdr3_length: 16; clone_size: few; v_call: TRBV4-2; j_call: TRBJ1-1; cdr3_nt: TGTGCCAGCAGCTCGACCCGTACCACACCGAACACTGAAGCTTTCTTT; cdr3_aa: CASSSTRTTPNTEAFF
d_call: NA; cdr3_length: 11; clone_size: few; v_call: TRBV7-8; j_call: TRBJ2-3; cdr3_nt: TGTGCCAGCAGTATAGTGGATACGCAGTATTTT; cdr3_aa: CASSIVDTQYF
d_call: NA; cdr3_length: 15; clone_size: NA; v_call: TRBV11-2; j_call: TRBJ2-7; cdr3_nt: TGTGCCAGCAGCTTAGGACGTTTACCCCCCTACGAGCAGTACTTC; cdr3_aa: CASSLGRLPPYEQYF
d_call: NA; cdr3_length: 13; clone_size: NA; v_call: TRBV9; j_call: TRBJ2-1; cdr3_nt: TGTGCCAGCAGCTCCCAGGGGGGGCACGAGCAGTTCTTC; cdr3_aa: CASSSQGGHEQFF
d_call: TRBD1; cdr3_length: 16; clone_size: NA; v_call: TRBV4-1; j_call: TRBJ1-5; cdr3_nt: TGCGCCAGCAGCTGGGACAGGTCCTATAGCAATCAGCCCCAGCATTTT; cdr3_aa: CASSWDRSYSNQPQHF
d_call: NA; cdr3_length: 12; clone_size: NA; v_call: TRBV5-1; j_call: TRBJ2-1; cdr3_nt: TGCGCCAGCAGCCCCAGGGAGCGAGAGCAGTTCTTC; cdr3_aa: CASSPREREQFF
d_call: NA; cdr3_length: 14; clone_size: NA; v_call: TRBV25-1; j_call: TRBJ1-6; cdr3_nt: TGTGCCACTCGATCCCCGGGGGGCAATTCACCCCTCCACTTT; cdr3_aa: CATRSPGGNSPLHF
d_call: NA; cdr3_length: 14; clone_size: NA; v_call: TRBV11-2; j_call: TRBJ2-7; cdr3_nt: TGTGCCAGCAGCCCCCGGTTGGACTCCTACGAGCAGTACTTC; cdr3_aa: CASSPRLDSYEQYF
d_call: NA; cdr3_length: 14; clone_size: few; v_call: TRBV12-3/TRBV12-4; j_call: TRBJ1-1; cdr3_nt: TGTGCCAGCAGACAGGACAGCCAGAACACTGAAGCTTTCTTT; cdr3_aa: CASRQDSQNTEAFF
d_call: TRBD1; cdr3_length: 15; clone_size: NA; v_call: TRBV11-2; j_call: TRBJ1-4; cdr3_nt: TGTGCCAGCAGCTTACGGGACAGCACTAATGAAAAACTGTTTTTT; cdr3_aa: CASSLRDSTNEKLFF
d_call: NA; cdr3_length: 18; clone_size: NA; v_call: TRBV12-3/TRBV12-4; j_call: TRBJ2-2; cdr3_nt: TGTGCCAGCAGCATCGGAGAGACATATTTCGCGAACACCGGGGAGCTGTTTTTT; cdr3_aa: CASSIGETYFANTGELFF
d_call: NA; cdr3_length: 15; clone_size: NA; v_call: TRBV24-1; j_call: TRBJ2-1; cdr3_nt: TGTGCCACCAGTGATTTGGCAGGGAAATGGTATGAGCAGTTCTTC; cdr3_aa: CATSDLAGKWYEQFF
d_call: NA; cdr3_length: 15; clone_size: NA; v_call: TRBV28; j_call: TRBJ1-3; cdr3_nt: TGTGCCAGCAATCAGGTTACCGTATCGCGAAACACCATATATTTT; cdr3_aa: CASNQVTVSRNTIYF
d_call: TRBD1; cdr3_length: 15; clone_size: NA; v_call: TRBV6-2/TRBV6-3; j_call: TRBJ2-2; cdr3_nt: TGTGCCAGCACCAGACAGGGGGCGCGGACCGGGGAGCTGTTTTTT; cdr3_aa: CASTRQGARTGELFF
d_call: NA; cdr3_length: 12; clone_size: NA; v_call: TRBV29-1; j_call: TRBJ2-7; cdr3_nt: TGCAGCGTTGAAGATTGGGGCTACGAGCAGTACTTC; cdr3_aa: CSVEDWGYEQYF
d_call: TRBD2; cdr3_length: 15; clone_size: few; v_call: TRBV6-2/TRBV6-3; j_call: TRBJ2-1; cdr3_nt: TGTGCCAGCAGCCGCTTCGGCGGGAGGGCGATTGAGCAGTTCTTC; cdr3_aa: CASSRFGGRAIEQFF
d_call: TRBD2; cdr3_length: 18; clone_size: NA; v_call: TRBV11-2; j_call: TRBJ2-7; cdr3_nt: TGTGCCAGCAGCTTAGGGGCCGGACTAGCGGGGTCTTTCTACGAGCAGTACTTC; cdr3_aa: CASSLGAGLAGSFYEQYF
d_call: NA; cdr3_length: 16; clone_size: few; v_call: TRBV7-8; j_call: TRBJ1-4; cdr3_nt: TGTGCCAGCAGCGTCGGGACATTACCAAGGGACGAAAAACTGTTTTTT; cdr3_aa: CASSVGTLPRDEKLFF
d_call: TRBD2; cdr3_length: 19; clone_size: few; v_call: TRBV28; j_call: TRBJ2-3; cdr3_nt: TGTGCCAGCAGTTCTGCATTTATCGGACTAGCGGGGCGCACAGATACGCAGTATTTT; cdr3_aa: CASSSAFIGLAGRTDTQYF
d_call: TRBD2; cdr3_length: 15; clone_size: NA; v_call: TRBV20-1; j_call: TRBJ2-5; cdr3_nt: TGCAGTGCTAGAGACCCTAGCGGGAGTCGAGAGACCCAGTACTTC; cdr3_aa: CSARDPSGSRETQYF
d_call: NA; cdr3_length: 15; clone_size: few; v_call: TRBV12-3/TRBV12-4; j_call: TRBJ2-2; cdr3_nt: TGTGCCAGCAGTTTAGCCGGGGCGGGGACCGGGGAGCTGTTTTTT; cdr3_aa: CASSLAGAGTGELFF
d_call: TRBD2; cdr3_length: 18; clone_size: medium-sized; v_call: TRBV29-1; j_call: TRBJ2-3; cdr3_nt: TGCAGCGTTGAATTCCTATCGGCAACGGGAGGGAGCACAGATACGCAGTATTTT; cdr3_aa: CSVEFLSATGGSTDTQYF
d_call: NA; cdr3_length: 13; clone_size: few; v_call: TRBV28; j_call: TRBJ2-2; cdr3_nt: TGTGCCAGCAGCAAGTATACCACCGGGGAGCTGTTTTTT; cdr3_aa: CASSKYTTGELFF
d_call: TRBD1; cdr3_length: 15; clone_size: few; v_call: TRBV27; j_call: TRBJ2-7; cdr3_nt: TGTGCCAGCAGTTTATTGGGGACAGGGGGGATCGAGCAGTACTTC; cdr3_aa: CASSLLGTGGIEQYF
d_call: TRBD1; cdr3_length: 17; clone_size: NA; v_call: TRBV6-2/TRBV6-3; j_call: TRBJ2-2; cdr3_nt: TGTGCCAGCAGCCCCACGTTGACAGGGGTTAAGGCCGGGGAGCTGTTTTTT; cdr3_aa: CASSPTLTGVKAGELFF
d_call: TRBD1; cdr3_length: 14; clone_size: NA; v_call: TRBV12-3/TRBV12-4; j_call: TRBJ1-1; cdr3_nt: TGTGCCAGCAGGGGACAGGCCATGAACACTGAAGCTTTCTTT; cdr3_aa: CASRGQAMNTEAFF
d_call: NA; cdr3_length: 13; clone_size: NA; v_call: TRBV6-2/TRBV6-3; j_call: TRBJ1-1; cdr3_nt: TGTGCCAGCAGTTATGCAGGGGACACTGAAGCTTTCTTT; cdr3_aa: CASSYAGDTEAFF
d_call: TRBD2; cdr3_length: 13; clone_size: few; v_call: TRBV20-1; j_call: TRBJ2-1; cdr3_nt: TGCAGTGCTCCGGGACTAGGGTCCGATGAGCAGTTCTTC; cdr3_aa: CSAPGLGSDEQFF
d_call: TRBD2; cdr3_length: 14; clone_size: NA; v_call: TRBV20-1; j_call: TRBJ2-3; cdr3_nt: TGCAGTGCTATCACTAGCGACGGCACAGATACGCAGTATTTT; cdr3_aa: CSAITSDGTDTQYF
d_call: NA; cdr3_length: 17; clone_size: few; v_call: TRBV9; j_call: TRBJ2-4; cdr3_nt: TGTGCCAGCAGCGGGACGACGGACACGCGGGGGCAAAACATTCAGTACTTC; cdr3_aa: CASSGTTDTRGQNIQYF
d_call: TRBD1; cdr3_length: 13; clone_size: few; v_call: TRBV20-1; j_call: TRBJ2-7; cdr3_nt: TGCAGTGCTAGGACAGGGGATTCCTACGAGCAGTACTTC; cdr3_aa: CSARTGDSYEQYF
d_call: NA; cdr3_length: 17; clone_size: NA; v_call: TRBV5-1; j_call: TRBJ1-4; cdr3_nt: TGCGCCAGCAGCTTGGAAACATCCGACGGTCCTAATGAAAAACTGTTTTTT; cdr3_aa: CASSLETSDGPNEKLFF
d_call: TRBD2; cdr3_length: 17; clone_size: few; v_call: TRBV14; j_call: TRBJ2-7; cdr3_nt: TGTGCCAGCAGCCCGATTCCCGGGAGGGCCGGGTTGTACGAGCAGTACTTC; cdr3_aa: CASSPIPGRAGLYEQYF
d_call: NA; cdr3_length: 15; clone_size: NA; v_call: TRBV20-1; j_call: TRBJ1-4; cdr3_nt: TGCAGTGCTATTCAACTGGGGAGATATAATGAAAAACTGTTTTTT; cdr3_aa: CSAIQLGRYNEKLFF
d_call: NA; cdr3_length: 14; clone_size: few; v_call: TRBV6-4; j_call: TRBJ1-2; cdr3_nt: TGTGCCAGCAGTGTTGGGGAGGGCAACTATGGCTACACCTTC; cdr3_aa: CASSVGEGNYGYTF
d_call: NA; cdr3_length: 14; clone_size: few; v_call: TRBV11-2; j_call: TRBJ1-1; cdr3_nt: TGTGCCAGCAGCTTGTCGGCGGGGGGCACTGAAGCTTTCTTT; cdr3_aa: CASSLSAGGTEAFF
d_call: TRBD1; cdr3_length: 14; clone_size: few; v_call: TRBV12-3/TRBV12-4; j_call: TRBJ2-7; cdr3_nt: TGTGCCAGCAGCGACAGGGTTATCAACTACGAGCAGTACTTC; cdr3_aa: CASSDRVINYEQYF
d_call: NA; cdr3_length: 15; clone_size: few; v_call: TRBV7-2; j_call: TRBJ1-2; cdr3_nt: TGTGCCAGCAGCTTAGGGAACAGGGCGAGATATGGCTACACCTTC; cdr3_aa: CASSLGNRARYGYTF
d_call: TRBD1; cdr3_length: 15; clone_size: NA; v_call: TRBV4-1; j_call: TRBJ2-7; cdr3_nt: TGCGCCAGCAGCGGGGAAGGGACAGGTCTCTACGAGCAGTACTTC; cdr3_aa: CASSGEGTGLYEQYF
d_call: TRBD2; cdr3_length: 14; clone_size: NA; v_call: TRBV20-1; j_call: TRBJ2-1; cdr3_nt: TGCAGTGCTAGGCTAGCGGGGGGGCTTAGTGAGCAGTTCTTC; cdr3_aa: CSARLAGGLSEQFF
d_call: NA; cdr3_length: 13; clone_size: NA; v_call: TRBV20-1; j_call: TRBJ2-3; cdr3_nt: TGCAGTGCTCAAGCGACGAGCACAGATACGCAGTATTTT; cdr3_aa: CSAQATSTDTQYF
d_call: TRBD2; cdr3_length: 14; clone_size: many; v_call: TRBV6-1; j_call: TRBJ2-3; cdr3_nt: TGTGCCAGCACAGAATGGGGACTAGAGGATACGCAGTATTTT; cdr3_aa: CASTEWGLEDTQYF
d_call: NA; cdr3_length: 15; clone_size: few; v_call: TRBV20-1; j_call: TRBJ1-4; cdr3_nt: TGCAGTGCTAGAGATCGGATCAGGGTCGGTGAAAAACTGTTTTTT; cdr3_aa: CSARDRIRVGEKLFF
d_call: NA; cdr3_length: 16; clone_size: few; v_call: TRBV7-2; j_call: TRBJ2-6; cdr3_nt: TGTGCCAGCAGACCTCGTGGGGGCGCAGGGGCCAACGTCCTGACTTTC; cdr3_aa: CASRPRGGAGANVLTF
d_call: NA; cdr3_length: 14; clone_size: few; v_call: TRBV3-1; j_call: TRBJ1-3; cdr3_nt: TGTGCCAGCAGCCTTTCAGGAACTGGAAACACCATATATTTT; cdr3_aa: CASSLSGTGNTIYF
d_call: TRBD1; cdr3_length: 12; clone_size: NA; v_call: TRBV24-1; j_call: TRBJ2-7; cdr3_nt: TGTGCCATCGGGGACAGCCCCTACGAGCAGTACTTC; cdr3_aa: CAIGDSPYEQYF
d_call: TRBD1; cdr3_length: 13; clone_size: NA; v_call: TRBV20-1; j_call: TRBJ2-5; cdr3_nt: TGCAGTGCCACGAGGGGGCACGGGGAGACCCAGTACTTC; cdr3_aa: CSATRGHGETQYF